This T cell receptor beta chain was recorded in a study of response to subunit inactivated influenza vaccine. TCRdb reprocessed the RT-PCR reads via MiXCR and lists one record per CDR3 protein. Counted here are approximately 680,000 distinct CDR3 sequences, 15% to 18% occurring once; the ten biggest clones make up around 10%. Germline values: CDR1 SEHNR, CDR2 FQNEAQ (reference sequence). CDR3 size: 14 residues. J was trimmed by 1 base and V by 5 bases; bases with no gene match: 4. The sample holds many counts of this clonotype. The antigen is not known. Points from the study as a whole: Researchers suggested that each seasonal influenza vaccination recruits few new T cells.

The material sequenced was PBMCs from blood, taken 11 to 12 days after vaccination. V gene TRBV7-9 combines with J gene TRBJ2-5, with 7 bases matching TRBD1. The TCR sequence derives from a man aged 50 to 59 who received an inactivated influenza vaccine. Here the CDR3 DNA reads TGTGCCAGCAGCCCCCGGGACAGCCAAGAGACCCAGTACTTC. Amino acid sequence: CASSPRDSQETQYF.